This TCR beta chain was retrieved from a study of identifying expanded T cells in peripheral blood. Study findings and constraints: Differentially abundant clones: 0.95 to 1.5 between replicates, 16.4 at around 15 days, around 20 at four. Variance in clone template counts between roughly 2-week samples significantly increased with total template count across all healthy donors.

Trimming took 5 bases from V and 6 from J, leaving 20 bases between them. CDR3 size: 15 residues. CDR1 is MNHEY, CDR2 SVGAGI, per germline. No infections or other immune events were documented during collection. Comments on this clone: What it binds is not known.

Clones were read by immunoSEQ multiplex PCR, and TCRdb kept only the in-frame ones, dropping some. Here the sample spans about 130,000 clones, 80% to 90% being singletons. The receptor was isolated from a person aged 18-70 years in good health. The chain links TRBV6-5 to TRBJ2-7; D is perhaps TRBD2 (5 bases). What was sequenced was blood. Here the CDR3 reads CASSPMTQFGGEQYF. The CDR3 region has the DNA TGTGCCAGCAGTCCCATGACCCAGTTCGGAGGCGAGCAGTACTTC.